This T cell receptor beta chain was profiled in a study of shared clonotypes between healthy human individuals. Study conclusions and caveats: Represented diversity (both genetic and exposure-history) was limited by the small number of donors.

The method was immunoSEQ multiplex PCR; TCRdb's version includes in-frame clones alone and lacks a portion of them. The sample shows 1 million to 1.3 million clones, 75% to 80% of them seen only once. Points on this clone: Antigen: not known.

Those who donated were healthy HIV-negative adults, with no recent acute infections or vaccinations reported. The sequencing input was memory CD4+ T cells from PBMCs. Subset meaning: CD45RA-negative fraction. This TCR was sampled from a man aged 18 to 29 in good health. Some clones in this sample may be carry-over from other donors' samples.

CDR3 in amino acids: CASSPRGGATEAFF. In DNA, the CDR3 is TGTGCCAGCAGCCCCAGGGGGGGTGCCACTGAAGCTTTCTTT. The chain joins TRBV5-4 to TRBJ1-1, with 7 bases identical to TRBD1. This CDR3 region has 14 residues. Unmatched junction bases numbered 7, after V lost 4 bases and J lost 4 bases. Germline V gene data show CDR1 as SGHNT and CDR2 as YYREEE (reference sequence).